Sequencing of this TCR beta chain was carried out in a study of CD8+ T cells in alopecia areata. As to treatment: oral pan-JAK inhibitor, 5-10 mg twice daily. Both peripheral blood and punch biopsies of lesional scalp skin were obtained from patients who had alopecia areata. On this clone: Antigen unknown.

Trimming removed 2 bases from V and 7 bases from J; junction bases left unmatched: 10. The CDR3 sequence is 15 residues long. The V gene's germline CDR1 is SGHAT and CDR2 FQNNGV. Broader study findings: Sequence data from scalp samples additionally include resident alphabeta T cells of normal skin. For patients receiving tofacitinib, scalp clonality and expanded CD8+ clones among the top 100 significantly decreased.

It was cDNA, reverse transcribed from extracted RNA, that served as the sequencing template. This table comes from immunoSEQ multiplex PCR, and its TCRdb copy is limited to in-frame clones, with some not included. The sample has 150,000 to 200,000 clones; roughly 60% are singletons. Here the sequenced sample was CD4+ T cells sorted from blood, taken at week 24, from a patient treated with tofacitinib. V and J are TRBV11-2 and TRBJ1-2; 7 bases match TRBD1. This TCR came from a human donor with alopecia areata. The CDR3 protein is CASSLTHRGDGGYTF. For the CDR3, the DNA is TGTGCCAGCAGCTTAACCCACAGGGGAGACGGTGGCTACACCTTC.